The T cell receptor beta chain under discussion was sequenced for a study of vaccination effects on CD4 cells after COVID-19. Across the study: Post-vaccine samples followed the second dose by a median of 72 days.

The culture ran for approximately 10 days before CD4+ T cells were isolated. Participants each got two BNT162b2 or mRNA-1273 vaccine doses. Neither prior SARS-CoV-2 infection nor positive nucleocapsid antibodies were present in the vaccine recipients. Regarding this clone: What it binds is not known.

Assay: immunoSEQ multiplex PCR; the TCRdb copy retains only in-frame clones and omits some. The table includes tens of thousands of clones, 70% to 85% detected once. The sequencing here drew on CD4+ T cells from PBMCs cultured without peptide, taken after COVID-19 vaccination. The sequence was collected from a human donor who received a COVID-19 vaccine.

CDR3 region: CASSRQAGLYNSPLHF. The CDR3 DNA follows: TGCGCCAGCAGCCGACAGGCCGGTCTTTATAATTCACCCCTCCACTTT. The chain recombines TRBV5-1 with TRBJ1-6; tentative D call: TRBD1 (6 bases). CDR3 length: 16 residues. The V and J ends lost 4 bases and 4 bases respectively, with 15 bases between them. CDR1 SGHRS and CDR2 YFSETQ come from the germline V gene.